Each of the 29 T cell receptor beta chains below was sequenced from the same sample in a study of blood T cells in healthy people across ages. For the second PCR, which ran for roughly 6 to 11 cycles, a sample-barcoded 5' primer and a J-beta primer mix were used. TCRdb reprocessed the 5' RACE reads via MiXCR and lists one record per CDR3 protein. The table lists 1,100,000 or so distinct CDR3 sequences, around 45% of them singletons. Input material: blood. The source is a woman aged 55-69 years in good health.

The chain has TRBV6-6 and TRBJ2-1; no clear D gene. The CDR3 consists of 13 residues. Deletions cut 4 bases from V and 5 bases from J, with 9 bases between. Germline assignment: CDR1 MNHNY and CDR2 SVGAGI (reference sequence). The CDR3 reads CASSSSAHNEQFF. For the CDR3, the DNA is TGTGCCAGCAGTTCCTCGGCCCACAATGAGCAGTTCTTC.

This clonotype has just a few counts. V and J are TRBV5-6 and TRBJ2-4; D is unresolved. The DNA end favors TRBJ2-7, so the J call may be wrong. Germline V gives CDR1 SGHDT, CDR2 YYEEEE. CDR3 length equals 13 residues. In nucleotides, the CDR3 is TGTGCCAGCAGCTTCCAGATTTCCTACGAGCAGTACTTC. As protein: CASSFQISYEQYF.

This clonotype was seen a handful of times. V and J are TRBV6-1 and TRBJ2-1, with 8 positions matching TRBD1. Trimming at V came to 1 base and at J to 7 bases, leaving 6 bases not matched to a gene. The germline V gene encodes CDR1 MNHNS and CDR2 SASEGT. This CDR3 region has 15 residues. The chain's CDR3 is CASSEGQGAQNEQFF. The CDR3 nucleotides are TGTGCCAGCAGTGAAGGGCAGGGGGCGCAGAATGAGCAGTTCTTC.

The chain couples TRBV3-1 to TRBJ2-7, with unresolved D. This CDR3 contains 16 residues. The germline gives CDR1 LGHDT, CDR2 YNNKEL (reference sequence). V shed 6 bases and J shed 1 base, with 19 bases lying between them. This CDR3 reads CASSRTAGPQSYEQYF. In DNA, the CDR3 is TGTGCCAGCAGTCGTACCGCAGGTCCTCAATCCTACGAGCAGTACTTC.

The gene calls are TRBV6-1 and TRBJ2-7, with 15 bases identical to TRBD2. The CDR3 covers 17 residues. CDR1 and CDR2 from the germline V gene are MNHNS and SASEGT. The J segment lost 7 bases and the V segment lost 4 bases, leaving 11 bases of the junction unmatched. CDR3 nucleotides: TGTGCCAGCAGTGGGACTAGCGGGAGGGCTTCCGGCGATGAGCAGTACTTC. Amino acids: CASSGTSGRASGDEQYF.

The chain recombines TRBV29-1 with TRBJ2-1; D is perhaps TRBD1 (5 bases). Germline lookup yields CDR1 SQVTM and CDR2 ANQGSEA. The length of the CDR3 is 16 residues. The V end lost 3 bases, the J end lost 0 bases, and 15 bases lay between the germline ends. The CDR3 DNA is TGCAGCGTTGAGGTACCCAGGGTTCTCTCCTACAATGAGCAGTTCTTC. Its protein is CSVEVPRVLSYNEQFF.

This chain joins TRBV6-1 and TRBJ1-2; D is undetermined. Between the trimmed V and J ends, which lost 1 base and 4 bases, there was a span of 7 bases. The CDR3 is 13 amino acids. CDR1 is MNHNS and CDR2 is SASEGT in the germline V gene. The CDR3 sequence is CASSEVSGYGYTF. In nucleotides, the CDR3 is TGTGCCAGCAGTGAAGTATCGGGCTATGGCTACACCTTC.

The V and J genes are TRBV28 and TRBJ2-3, with TRBD1 identical over 7 bases. Germline loops: CDR1 MDHEN, CDR2 SYDVKM. The CDR3 runs 16 residues. V was pared by 2 bases and J by 0 bases, with 5 bases of the junction left unmatched. The CDR3 bases are TGTGCCAGCAGTTTAGTAGGGGGCCCTAGCACAGATACGCAGTATTTT. It encodes CASSLVGGPSTDTQYF.

This clonotype was recorded a few times. The chain recombines TRBV11-2 with TRBJ2-5; 15 bases align to TRBD2. With V trimmed by 1 base and J by 5 bases, 2 bases remained unmatched. This CDR3 is built from 16 residues. The germline V gene has CDR1 SGHAT and CDR2 FQNNGV. CDR3 residues: CASSLVGLAGGETQYF. DNA for the CDR3: TGTGCCAGCAGCTTAGTGGGACTAGCGGGAGGCGAGACCCAGTACTTC.

The chain links TRBV20-1 to TRBJ2-4; TRBD2 matches at 8 bases. The CDR3 length is 15 residues. J was trimmed by 1 base and V by 5 bases; bases with no gene match: 7. Germline CDR1 DFQATT, CDR2 SNEGSKA (reference sequence). The chain's CDR3 is CSAPREGLAKNIQYF. CDR3 DNA sequence: TGCAGTGCTCCTCGGGAGGGCCTGGCCAAAAACATTCAGTACTTC.

This clonotype was found a few times. The chain combines TRBV25-1 with TRBJ1-1; D gene unclear. The V end lost 10 bases, the J end lost 2 bases, and 8 bases lay between the germline ends. The CDR3 length is 11 residues. Germline V gene sequence: CDR1 MGHDK, CDR2 SYGVNS. The DNA of the CDR3 is TGTGCCACCACACATAACACTGAAGCTTTCTTT. Encoded protein: CATTHNTEAFF.

This clonotype occurred a few times. The rearrangement links TRBV3-1 to TRBJ1-3; 8 nucleotides align to TRBD1. The CDR3 covers 15 residues. Germline V gene sequence: CDR1 LGHDT, CDR2 YNNKEL (reference sequence). J lost 8 bases, V lost 1 base, and 7 bases had no gene match. CDR3 DNA sequence: TGTGCCAGCAGCCAAGGGGGGCAGGGGGCCTACACCATATATTTT. Residues: CASSQGGQGAYTIYF.

The chain has TRBV19 and TRBJ2-1; D remains ambiguous. Germline V gives CDR1 LNHDA, CDR2 SQIVND (reference sequence). Trimming stripped 10 bases from V and 7 bases from J, with 17 bases between. This CDR3 contains 13 residues. CDR3 coding DNA: TGTGCCACCAAACCCCCACTGGTTAATGAGCAGTTCTTC. Translating gives CATKPPLVNEQFF.

Comments on this clonotype: At one end the junction does not follow the germline gene, possibly because of a read error. J is TRBJ2-1 and V is TRBV10-3, with D perhaps being TRBD1 or TRBD2 (5 bases each). CDR1 is ENHRY, CDR2 SYGVKD, per germline. This CDR3 has 14 residues. The CDR3 sequence: CAIRGDQPYNERYF. The DNA for the CDR3 is TGTGCCATCAGGGGGGACCAACCCTACAATGAGCGGTACTTC.

The rearrangement links TRBV20-1 to TRBJ2-7; TRBD1 might be the D (5 bases). Trimming took 1 base from V and 2 from J, leaving 12 bases between them. CDR3 length: 14 residues. Germline CDR1 is DFQATT and CDR2 is SNEGSKA (reference sequence). The CDR3 loop is CSARVTGHPYEQYF. In nucleotides, the CDR3 is TGCAGTGCTAGAGTGACTGGACACCCCTACGAGCAGTACTTC.

In this sample, this clonotype turned up once. This chain uses TRBV30 with TRBJ2-6; TRBD1 is a possible D gene (6 bases). Germline V CDR1 and CDR2: GTSNPN, SVGIG (reference sequence). The CDR3 extends over 16 amino acids. Trimming removed 1 base from V and 8 bases from J, with 18 bases in between. The CDR3 here is CAWSGEQGPGTNVLTF. Written as DNA, the CDR3 is TGTGCCTGGAGTGGGGAGCAGGGGCCCGGGACCAACGTCCTGACTTTC.

The chain uses TRBV9 and TRBJ1-6; D is ambiguous. This CDR3 has 14 amino acids. The germline gives CDR1 SGDLS, CDR2 YYNGEE. Between the trimmed V and J ends, which lost 0 bases and 5 bases, there was a span of 6 bases. The chain's CDR3 is CASSVVSNNSPLHF. The DNA for the CDR3 is TGTGCCAGCAGCGTAGTATCTAATAATTCACCCCTCCACTTT.

This sequence joins TRBV4-1 and TRBJ2-1; 8 nucleotides match TRBD2. The trim removed 3 bases at V and 5 bases at J, leaving 6 bases unmatched. Germline CDR1 and CDR2: MGHRA and YSYEKL. The CDR3 is 15 amino acids. CDR3 coding DNA: TGCGCCAGCAGCCAGGCCGGGACTAGACACAATGAGCAGTTCTTC. Translated: CASSQAGTRHNEQFF.

A note on this clonotype: One end of the junction fails to match germline, which may point to a read error. CDR3 residues: CASSGLVREYGQYF. CDR3 DNA sequence: TGTGCCAGCAGCGGCCTGGTGCGGGAGTACGGGCAGTACTTC. This chain joins TRBV14 and TRBJ2-7; 7 bases are a match to TRBD2. The germline V gene encodes CDR1 SGHDN and CDR2 FVKESK. This CDR3 spans 14 amino acids.

This clonotype showed up just a few times. The chain couples TRBV6-5 to TRBJ2-1; weak D call: TRBD2 (5 bases). Germline V CDR1 and CDR2: MNHEY, SVGAGI. V was trimmed by 0 bases and J by 10 bases, leaving 10 bases between them. This CDR3 spans 13 amino acids. CDR3 in amino acids: CASSYSLPGEQFF. CDR3 coding DNA: TGTGCCAGCAGTTACTCCTTGCCGGGGGAGCAGTTCTTC.

A few counts support this clonotype. The chain combines TRBV20-1 with TRBJ2-3; the match to TRBD2 covers 10 bases. This CDR3 has 21 amino acids. Germline values: CDR1 DFQATT, CDR2 SNEGSKA (reference sequence). V lost 5 bases and J lost 6; bases outside the gene matches: 29. The CDR3 loop is CSAEPFRSEREGPVVGDTQYF. In DNA form, the CDR3 reads TGCAGTGCTGAACCCTTCCGGTCGGAGCGGGAGGGCCCTGTGGTAGGGGATACGCAGTATTTT.

This chain connects TRBV3-1 to TRBJ2-3; D gene uncertain. Germline V lookup: CDR1 LGHDT, CDR2 YNNKEL (reference sequence). Trimming cost V 1 base and J 8 bases, with 16 bases left between them. This CDR3 contains 15 residues. The CDR3 region has the DNA TGTGCCAGCAGCCAAGGACCCTCTGAGGACCGTACGCAGTATTTT. Translation: CASSQGPSEDRTQYF.

The V and J genes are TRBV10-2 and TRBJ2-7; perhaps TRBD1 as D (6 bases). The CDR3 totals 14 residues. Germline CDR1 is WSHSY and CDR2 is SAAADI. V was pared by 4 bases and J by 4 bases, with 14 bases between. The CDR3 DNA is TGCGCCAGCAGTGCCATTGACAGGCGATACGAGCAGTACTTC. The encoded protein is CASSAIDRRYEQYF.

There are a few counts of this clonotype. The chain links TRBV7-3 to TRBJ2-6, with a possible D match to TRBD2 (6 bases). Deletions cut 1 base from V and 0 bases from J, with 7 bases between. CDR3 size: 16 residues. Germline CDR1 and CDR2: SGHTA and FQGTGA. Written as DNA, the CDR3 is TGTGCCAGCAGCTTAAGCGGGGTCTCTGGGGCCAACGTCCTGACTTTC. Translating gives CASSLSGVSGANVLTF.

A remark on this clonotype: A clone one base away is much larger, so this may be a read error. V gene TRBV10-3 combines with J gene TRBJ2-2, with a possible D match to TRBD1 (5 bases). The CDR3 extends over 14 amino acids. V was shortened by 11 bases and J by 1 base, with 14 bases between the two germline ends. From germline, CDR1 is ENHRY and CDR2 SYGVKD. The DNA for the CDR3 is TGTGCCTCAGAGCAGGGTGGGAACACCGGGGAGCTGTTTTTT. Translated, it gives CASEQGGNTGELFF.

Note on this clonotype: A much larger clone sits a single nucleotide away, making a read error possible. Lacking the conserved final phenylalanine or tryptophan, this CDR3 likely reflects a read error. V is TRBV5-1 and J is TRBJ1-2; D remains unclear. The germline V gene encodes CDR1 SGHRS and CDR2 YFSETQ. This CDR3 comprises 12 residues. V was pared by 0 bases and J by 4 bases, with 4 bases between. Here the CDR3 reads CASSLGAYGYTV. Written as DNA, the CDR3 is TGCGCCAGCAGCTTGGGGGCCTATGGCTACACCGTC.

This chain connects TRBV12-3 or TRBV12-4 to TRBJ2-4; maybe TRBD2 (5 bases). This CDR3 spans 13 amino acids. Between the trimmed V and J ends, which lost 5 bases and 7 bases, there was a span of 12 bases. Here the CDR3 reads CASSRDGWNIQYF. CDR3 DNA: TGTGCCAGCAGTCGGGATGGCTGGAACATTCAGTACTTC.

The chain recombines TRBV19 with TRBJ2-7, with D perhaps matching TRBD2 (6 bases). Trimming left V 3 bases short and J 1 base short, with 13 bases between. Germline V gene data show CDR1 as LNHDA and CDR2 as SQIVND (reference sequence). The CDR3 is 15 residues long. The CDR3 here is CASSIVGGVSYEQYF. The CDR3 nucleotides are TGTGCCAGTAGTATCGTCGGGGGAGTTTCCTACGAGCAGTACTTC.

This clonotype was seen a few times. This sequence joins TRBV4-1 and TRBJ2-1, with a tentative D call TRBD2 (8 bases). This CDR3 contains 16 residues. V gave up 0 bases and J gave up 8 bases, with 17 bases separating them. Germline CDR1 reads MGHRA; CDR2 reads YSYEKL. The CDR3 sequence: CASSQEGIAGQYEQFF. In nucleotides, the CDR3 is TGCGCCAGCAGCCAAGAGGGGATAGCGGGACAGTATGAGCAGTTCTTC.